In its sample, the clone carrying this TCR beta chain was seen a few times. This sample stems from a study of STAT5B mutations in CD4+ large granular lymphocyte leukemia. The CDR3 extends over 14 amino acids. CDR1 and CDR2 from the germline V gene are LGHNA and YNFKEQ. The V gene end was trimmed by 0 bases and the J gene end by 8 bases; junction bases not matched to a gene: 4. Sequenced by immunoSEQ multiplex PCR; TCRdb stores in-frame clones only, minus some. This sample has tens of thousands of clones; approximately 70% occur once, and the top ten carry 1.5% to 1.7%. This chain connects TRBV4-2 to TRBJ2-1, with TRBD2 matching 7 bases. The sequenced material came from CD4+ T cells from blood buffy coats. This receptor was identified in a human donor in good health. The CDR3 region has the DNA TGTGCCAGCAGCCAAGAAACGGGGGGAGATGAGCAGTTCTTC. It translates to CASSQETGGDEQFF.